The 9 T cell receptor beta chains below come from one sample, sequenced in a study of blood T cell repertoires in COVID-19 (dated by TCRdb to the early 2020s). Receptor libraries were prepared by the immunoSEQ multiplex PCR assay. The clones in this table, taken by TCRdb from immuneACCESS, are in-frame only. Not every clone is retained; where verified, under half of the shortfall comes from an unresolved V gene, and the cause of the rest is unknown. The sample has some 200,000 clones on record, 83% of them singletons. Around 6.1% of the sample lies in the top ten. The sample consisted of peripheral blood. The origin of the receptors is a woman aged 40-49 years with acute or convalescent COVID-19.

The V and J genes are TRBV5-1 and TRBJ1-1, with TRBD1 matching 7 bases. This CDR3 spans 15 amino acids. Trimming at V came to 0 bases and at J to 5 bases, leaving 7 bases not matched to a gene. CDR1 and CDR2 from the germline V gene are SGHRS and YFSETQ. The CDR3 region is CASSLAPGGGTEAFF. The CDR3 DNA sequence: TGCGCCAGCAGCTTGGCCCCAGGGGGAGGAACTGAAGCTTTCTTT. The variable domain in full, completed from reference TRBV5-1 and TRBJ1-1, reads KAGVTQTPRYLIKTRGQQVTLSCSPISGHRSVSWYQQTPGQGLQFLFEYFSETQRNKGNFPGRFSGRQFSNSRSEMNVSTLELGDSALYLCASSLAPGGGTEAFFGQGTRLTVV.

V is TRBV6-2 or TRBV6-3 and J is TRBJ1-5; weak D call: TRBD1 (5 bases). Germline V gene sequence: CDR1 MNHEY, CDR2 SVGEGT. The V end was cut by 0 bases, the J end by 2 bases, with 5 bases between. The CDR3 runs 14 residues. The CDR3 bases are TGTGCCAGCAGTTACTCCAGGGGCAATCAGCCCCAGCATTTT. Translated: CASSYSRGNQPQHF.

The gene calls are TRBV7-3 and TRBJ1-1, with 7 positions matching TRBD1. The V gene end was trimmed by 3 bases and the J gene end by 1 base; junction bases not matched to a gene: 2. The CDR3 has 14 amino acids. Germline CDR1 reads SGHTA; CDR2 reads FQGTGA. The CDR3 nucleotides are TGTGCCAGCAGCTTCGACAGGGAGAACACTGAAGCTTTCTTT. The encoded protein is CASSFDRENTEAFF.

This rearrangement joins TRBV19 to TRBJ2-1; D not certain. CDR1 is LNHDA and CDR2 is SQIVND in the germline V gene (reference sequence). The CDR3 contains 12 residues. V was pared by 2 bases and J by 7 bases, with 6 bases between. The CDR3 is CASSITFNEQFF. The CDR3, as DNA: TGTGCCAGTAGTATAACATTTAATGAGCAGTTCTTC.

This clone showed up just once. V and J are TRBV20-1 and TRBJ1-1; D perhaps matches TRBD1 (5 bases). Germline V CDR1 and CDR2: DFQATT, SNEGSKA (reference sequence). Trimming removed 0 bases at V and 9 bases at J, with 8 bases between. This CDR3 is 11 amino acids long. The CDR3 here is CSARDREKAFF. CDR3 nucleotide sequence: TGCAGTGCTAGAGACAGGGAAAAAGCTTTCTTT.

The chain employs TRBV14 and TRBJ1-4, with a weak D call TRBD1 (5 bases). Trimming removed 3 bases at V and 7 bases at J, with 9 bases between. The germline V gene encodes CDR1 SGHDN and CDR2 FVKESK. CDR3 size: 13 residues. The CDR3 sequence is CASSQSGGEKLFF. For the CDR3, the DNA is TGTGCCAGCAGCCAGAGCGGGGGTGAAAAACTGTTTTTT.

CDR3 amino acids: CAISEGTGTKNEQFF. Written as DNA, the CDR3 is TGTGCCATCAGTGAGGGGACAGGGACTAAAAATGAGCAGTTCTTC. The chain employs TRBV10-3 and TRBJ2-1, with 9 bases identical to TRBD1. This CDR3 comprises 15 residues. Germline assignment: CDR1 ENHRY and CDR2 SYGVKD. The ends lost 2 bases at V and 7 bases at J; junction bases unmatched: 6.

The V gene is TRBV2, the J gene TRBJ2-2; a possible D gene is TRBD1 (5 bases). Germline V gene data show CDR1 as SNHLY and CDR2 as FYNNEI. V lost 2 bases and J lost 6, with 10 bases in between. CDR3 length: 14 amino acids. The CDR3 reads CASSESGMAGELFF. Written as DNA, the CDR3 is TGTGCCAGCAGTGAATCAGGGATGGCCGGGGAGCTGTTTTTT.

The genes are TRBV7-2 and TRBJ2-3, with 11 bases lining up with TRBD2. CDR3 length: 16 amino acids. With 4 bases clipped from V and 0 bases from J, the junction kept 3 bases outside the gene matches. The germline V gene has CDR1 SGHTA and CDR2 FQGNSA. Here the CDR3 reads CASSSLAGGSTDTQYF. As DNA, the CDR3 is TGTGCCAGCAGCTCTTTAGCGGGGGGGAGCACAGATACGCAGTATTTT.